The present TCR beta chain was sequenced within a study of blood T cell repertoires in COVID-19. Only in-frame clones appear in the TCRdb table, and some are missing; sequencing was by immunoSEQ multiplex PCR. The sample carries approximately 270,000 clones, 75% to 90% recorded once. This clone has a handful of counts. Germline CDR1 is SGHRS and CDR2 is YFSETQ. V was cut by 2 bases and J by 8 bases, with 11 bases left in between. The CDR3 covers 14 residues. The sample was PBMCs or T cells enriched from blood (not recorded which). The chain joins TRBV5-1 to TRBJ1-6; no reliable D call. The TCR originated in a woman aged 50 to 65 who had recovered from COVID-19. CDR3: CASSLGGGDSPLHF. For the CDR3, the DNA is TGCGCCAGCAGCTTAGGAGGTGGGGATTCACCCCTCCACTTT.